The present entry profiles one TCR beta chain with its context. After 5'RACE with constant-segment primers, TCR alpha and TCR beta cDNA libraries carrying sample barcodes and UMIs were obtained. MiXCR was run by TCRdb on the 5' RACE reads, yielding one entry per CDR3 protein. This table holds approximately 300,000 distinct CDR3 sequences, around 19% found once. Trimming took off 1 base at V and 4 bases at J, with 11 bases between the two ends. The germline CDR1 and CDR2 sequences are MNHEY and SVGAGI. This CDR3 has 16 amino acids. This entry is derived from a study of T-cell memory formation after mild COVID-19.

This rearrangement joins TRBV6-5 to TRBJ1-6, with D possibly being TRBD1 (5 bases). Sequencing was performed on PBMCs or a T cell subset sorted from them (not recorded which). This receptor was obtained from a man between 18 and 29 years old who had mild COVID-19 (a few samples of this study predate the infection). Cell type and time point are not known. Here the CDR3 reads CASSYYPGLYNSPLHF. The CDR3 DNA sequence: TGTGCCAGCAGTTACTACCCGGGACTGTATAATTCACCCCTCCACTTT.